The next 9 T cell receptor beta chains were all read from a single sample in a study of human T cells and chemical hapten exposure. One entry per CDR3 protein, called by TCRdb with MiXCR from the RACE reads. This sample has nearly 80,000 distinct CDR3 sequences, with 10% found just once. Stated time point: patch test 1, 2 weeks after DPC sensitization. Stated treatment: therapeutic diphenylcyclopropenone sensitization with weekly scalp DPC. Sequenced here: whole blood, sampled in connection with sensitization to the hapten diphenylcyclopropenone (DPC). The receptors derive from a woman aged 45-60 years with alopecia areata. Some clones in this sample may be carry-over from other donors' samples.

The rearrangement joins TRBV7-2 to TRBJ2-2, with unresolved D. Germline V CDR1 and CDR2: SGHTA, FQGNSA. The germline V and J ends were trimmed by 2 bases and 6 bases, with 4 bases remaining between them. The CDR3 is 12 residues long. As DNA, the CDR3 is TGTGCCAGCAGCTTAACAGCCGGGGAGCTGTTTTTT. Translating it yields CASSLTAGELFF.

The V gene is TRBV7-3, the J gene TRBJ2-5; the D is unclear. The germline V gene has CDR1 SGHTA and CDR2 FQGTGA. CDR3 length equals 13 residues. V was shortened by 1 base and J by 2 bases, with 5 bases between the two germline ends. The CDR3 reads CASSLNSQETQYF. The CDR3, as DNA: TGTGCCAGCAGCTTAAATAGTCAAGAGACCCAGTACTTC.

This chain uses TRBV7-8 with TRBJ2-1, with D uncertain. This CDR3 has 14 amino acids. V was cut by 2 bases and J by 7 bases, with 12 bases left in between. Germline CDR1 SGHVS, CDR2 FQNEAQ. CDR3 sequence reads: CASSLMSARNEQFF. As DNA, the CDR3 is TGTGCCAGCAGCTTAATGTCGGCTAGGAATGAGCAGTTCTTC.

The chain is built from TRBV28 and TRBJ2-2; TRBD2 aligns across 8 bases. V shed 4 bases and J 7 bases; nucleotides not matched to a gene: 8. The CDR3 is made up of 15 amino acids. Germline V gene data show CDR1 as MDHEN and CDR2 as SYDVKM. The CDR3 DNA reads as TGTGCCAGCAGTTCCCCAGCGGGAGTGGGCGGGGAGCTGTTTTTT. Its protein is CASSSPAGVGGELFF.

The chain is built from TRBV6-5 and TRBJ2-2, with 9 bases identical to TRBD2. Germline assignment: CDR1 MNHEY and CDR2 SVGAGI. The CDR3 totals 17 residues. Germline trimming cut 2 bases from V and 1 base from J; bases unmatched to any gene: 5. CDR3 protein: CASSYDRTSVNTGELFF. CDR3 sequence (DNA): TGTGCCAGCAGTTACGATCGGACTAGCGTGAACACCGGGGAGCTGTTTTTT.

This clonotype came up a few times. This chain uses TRBV27 with TRBJ1-1, with 7 bases fitting TRBD1. V dropped 5 bases and J dropped 2; count of bases not matched to a gene: 8. Germline V gene sequence: CDR1 MNHEY, CDR2 SMNVEV (reference sequence). CDR3 length equals 15 residues. CDR3 nucleotides: TGTGCCAGCAGTCTGACAGGGCATCTTAACACTGAAGCTTTCTTT. The encoded protein is CASSLTGHLNTEAFF.

This clonotype turned up a few times. V is TRBV28 and J is TRBJ1-4; possible D gene TRBD1, 5 bases. Trimming cost V 6 bases and J 8 bases, with 16 bases left between them. The CDR3 sequence is 14 residues long. The germline gives CDR1 MDHEN, CDR2 SYDVKM. The CDR3 region is CASSPAGTGEKLFF. The CDR3 DNA reads TGTGCCAGCAGCCCGGCAGGGACGGGAGAAAAACTGTTTTTT.

The sample holds many counts of this clonotype. V is TRBV28 and J is TRBJ2-7; 8 bases fit TRBD2. Germline trimming cut 1 base from V and 7 bases from J; bases unmatched to any gene: 12. From germline, CDR1 is MDHEN and CDR2 SYDVKM. This CDR3 has 16 residues. CDR3 amino acids: CASSLSREGRFGEQYF. The CDR3 coding sequence is TGTGCCAGCAGTTTATCACGGGAGGGCCGGTTTGGGGAGCAGTACTTC.

This clonotype was counted a few times. The V gene is TRBV11-3, the J gene TRBJ2-7; tentative D call: TRBD1 (5 bases). Trimming shortened V by 5 bases and J by 6 bases, and 17 bases separated the two germline ends. The CDR3 spans 14 residues. Germline V gene data show CDR1 as SGHNT and CDR2 as YENEEA. The CDR3 nucleotides are TGTGCCAGCAGCCTTCCGCCCCAGGGAAGCGAGCAGTACTTC. This gives the protein CASSLPPQGSEQYF.